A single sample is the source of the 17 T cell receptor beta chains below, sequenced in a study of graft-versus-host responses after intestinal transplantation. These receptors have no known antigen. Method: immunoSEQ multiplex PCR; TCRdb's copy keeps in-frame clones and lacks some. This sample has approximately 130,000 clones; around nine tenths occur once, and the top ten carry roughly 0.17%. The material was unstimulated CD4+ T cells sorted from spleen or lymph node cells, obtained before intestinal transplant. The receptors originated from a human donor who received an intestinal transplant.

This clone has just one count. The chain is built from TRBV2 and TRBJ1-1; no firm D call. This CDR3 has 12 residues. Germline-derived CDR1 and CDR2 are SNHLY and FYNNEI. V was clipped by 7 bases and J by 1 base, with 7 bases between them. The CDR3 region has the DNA TGTGCCAGCAATTTGGGGAACACTGAAGCTTTCTTT. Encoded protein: CASNLGNTEAFF.

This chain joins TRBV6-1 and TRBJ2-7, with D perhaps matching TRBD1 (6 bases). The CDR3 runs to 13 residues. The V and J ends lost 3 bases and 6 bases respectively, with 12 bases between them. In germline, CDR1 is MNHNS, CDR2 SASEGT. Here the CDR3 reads CASSERTVSEQYF. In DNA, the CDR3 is TGTGCCAGCAGTGAGAGGACAGTCAGCGAGCAGTACTTC.

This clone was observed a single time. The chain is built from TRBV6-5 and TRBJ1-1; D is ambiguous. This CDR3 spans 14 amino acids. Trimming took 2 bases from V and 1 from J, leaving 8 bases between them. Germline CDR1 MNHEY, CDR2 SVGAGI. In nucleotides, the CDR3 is TGTGCCAGCAGTTACCTTCCCCGGAACACTGAAGCTTTCTTT. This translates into CASSYLPRNTEAFF.

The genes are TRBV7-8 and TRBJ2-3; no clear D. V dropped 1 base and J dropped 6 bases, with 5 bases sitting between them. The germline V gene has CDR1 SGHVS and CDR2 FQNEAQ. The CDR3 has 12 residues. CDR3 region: CASSLGRDTQYF. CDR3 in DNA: TGTGCCAGCAGCTTAGGTAGGGATACGCAGTATTTT.

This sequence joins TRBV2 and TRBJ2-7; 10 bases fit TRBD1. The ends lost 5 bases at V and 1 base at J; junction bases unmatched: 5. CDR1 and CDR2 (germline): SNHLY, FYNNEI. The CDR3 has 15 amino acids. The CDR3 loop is CASSPLGQGSYEQYF. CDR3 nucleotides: TGTGCCAGCAGTCCCCTGGGACAGGGGTCCTACGAGCAGTACTTC. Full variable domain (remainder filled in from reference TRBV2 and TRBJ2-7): EPEVTQTPSHQVTQMGQEVILRCVPISNHLYFYWYRQILGQKVEFLVSFYNNEISEKSEIFDDQFSVERPDGSNFTLKIRSTKLEDSAMYFCASSPLGQGSYEQYFGPGTRLTVT.

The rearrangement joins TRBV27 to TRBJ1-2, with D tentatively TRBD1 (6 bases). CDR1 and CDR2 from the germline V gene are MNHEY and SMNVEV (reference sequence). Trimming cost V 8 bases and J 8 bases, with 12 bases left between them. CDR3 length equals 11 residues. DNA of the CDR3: TGTGCCAGCGGACCGACAGGCGGCTACACCTTC. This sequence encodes CASGPTGGYTF.

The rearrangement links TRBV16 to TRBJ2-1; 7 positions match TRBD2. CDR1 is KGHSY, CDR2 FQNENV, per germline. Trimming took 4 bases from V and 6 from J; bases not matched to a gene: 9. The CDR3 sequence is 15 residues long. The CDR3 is CASSPGGGGANEQFF. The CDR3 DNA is TGTGCCAGCAGCCCCGGTGGGGGAGGGGCCAATGAGCAGTTCTTC. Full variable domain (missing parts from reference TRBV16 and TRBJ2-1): GEEVAQTPKHLVRGEGQKAKLYCAPIKGHSYVFWYQQVLKNEFKFLISFQNENVFDETGMPKERFSAKCLPNSPCSLEIQATKLEDSAVYFCASSPGGGGANEQFFGPGTRLTVL.

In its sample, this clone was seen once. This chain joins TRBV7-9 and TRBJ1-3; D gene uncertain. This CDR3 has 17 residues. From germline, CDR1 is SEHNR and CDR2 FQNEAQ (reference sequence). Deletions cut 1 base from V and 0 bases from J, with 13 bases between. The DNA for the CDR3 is TGTGCCAGCAGCTTAGTGTGGAGGGATTACTCTGGAAACACCATATATTTT. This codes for CASSLVWRDYSGNTIYF.

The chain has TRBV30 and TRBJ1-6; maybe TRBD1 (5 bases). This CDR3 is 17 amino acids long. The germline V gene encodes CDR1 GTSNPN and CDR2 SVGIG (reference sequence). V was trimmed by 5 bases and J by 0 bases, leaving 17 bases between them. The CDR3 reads CAWGTWGRSSYNSPLHF. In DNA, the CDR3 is TGTGCCTGGGGGACCTGGGGCCGGAGCTCCTATAATTCACCCCTCCACTTT.

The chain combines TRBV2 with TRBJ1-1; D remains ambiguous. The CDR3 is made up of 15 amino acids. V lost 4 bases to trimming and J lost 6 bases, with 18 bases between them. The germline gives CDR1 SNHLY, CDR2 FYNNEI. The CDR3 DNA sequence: TGTGCCAGCAGTGTAGAGCAGGCGAATAGGGCTGAAGCTTTCTTT. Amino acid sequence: CASSVEQANRAEAFF.

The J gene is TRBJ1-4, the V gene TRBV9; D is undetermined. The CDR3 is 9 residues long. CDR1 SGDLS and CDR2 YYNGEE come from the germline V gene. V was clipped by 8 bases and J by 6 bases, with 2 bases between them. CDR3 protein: CASHEKLFF. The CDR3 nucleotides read TGTGCCAGTCATGAAAAACTGTTTTTT.

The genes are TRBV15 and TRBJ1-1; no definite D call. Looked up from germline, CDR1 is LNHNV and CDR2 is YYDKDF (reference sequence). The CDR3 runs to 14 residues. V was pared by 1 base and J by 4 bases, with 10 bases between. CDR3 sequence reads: CATSRVGRGTEAFF. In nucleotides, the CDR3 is TGTGCCACCAGCAGAGTAGGACGGGGCACTGAAGCTTTCTTT.

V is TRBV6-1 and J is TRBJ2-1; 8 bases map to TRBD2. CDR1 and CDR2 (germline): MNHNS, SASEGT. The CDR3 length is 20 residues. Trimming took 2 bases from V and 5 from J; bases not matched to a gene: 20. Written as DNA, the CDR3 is TGTGCCAGCAGTGAATGGGCCATTGTGGTGGCGGGGGGCCGGGACAATGAGCAGTTCTTC. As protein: CASSEWAIVVAGGRDNEQFF.

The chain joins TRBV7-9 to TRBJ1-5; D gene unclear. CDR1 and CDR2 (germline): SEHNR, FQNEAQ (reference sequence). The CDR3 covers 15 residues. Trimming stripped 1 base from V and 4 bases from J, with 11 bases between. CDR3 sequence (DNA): TGTGCCAGCAGCTTAGATGCGGGTCCAAATCAGCCCCAGCATTTT. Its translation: CASSLDAGPNQPQHF. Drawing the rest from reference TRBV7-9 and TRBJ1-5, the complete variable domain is DTGVSQNPRHKITKRGQNVTFRCDPISEHNRLYWYRQTLGQGPEFLTYFQNEAQLEKSRLLSDRFSAERPKGSFSTLEIQRTEQGDSAMYLCASSLDAGPNQPQHFGDGTRLSIL.

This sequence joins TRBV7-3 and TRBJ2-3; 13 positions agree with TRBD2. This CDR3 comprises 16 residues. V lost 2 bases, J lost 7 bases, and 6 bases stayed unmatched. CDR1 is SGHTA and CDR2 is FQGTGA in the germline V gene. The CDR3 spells CASSLGLLAGGNTQYF. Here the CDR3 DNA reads TGTGCCAGCAGCTTAGGTTTACTAGCGGGGGGGAATACGCAGTATTTT.

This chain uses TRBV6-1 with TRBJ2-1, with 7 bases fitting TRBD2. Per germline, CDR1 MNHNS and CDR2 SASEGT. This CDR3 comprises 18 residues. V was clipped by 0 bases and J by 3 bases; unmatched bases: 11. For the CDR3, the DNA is TGTGCCAGCAGTGAAGCGCTTCGCAGCGGGGCACACTACAATGAGCAGTTCTTC. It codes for CASSEALRSGAHYNEQFF.

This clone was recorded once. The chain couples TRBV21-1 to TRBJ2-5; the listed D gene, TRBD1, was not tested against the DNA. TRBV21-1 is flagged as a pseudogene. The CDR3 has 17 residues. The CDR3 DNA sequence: TGTGCCAGCAGCAAAGCTTTCCGGGGACAGGGGGAGGAGACCCAGTACTTC. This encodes CASSKAFRGQGEETQYF.